Shown below are 13 T cell receptor beta chains from a single sample sequenced in a study of T cells after yellow fever vaccination. TCRdb processed the 5' RACE reads anew with MiXCR; each CDR3 protein has one entry. The sample holds about 340,000 distinct CDR3 sequences, 7.5% to 9% seen once. Sequenced material: PBMCs, taken on the day of the first yellow fever vaccination. Source of these receptors: a man aged 18 to 29 who received the YFV17D yellow fever vaccine.

The rearrangement uses TRBV4-1 and TRBJ2-1; TRBD2 agrees at 9 bases. This CDR3 is 17 amino acids long. J lost 11 bases, V lost 6 bases, and 20 bases had no gene match. Per germline, CDR1 MGHRA and CDR2 YSYEKL. CDR3 coding DNA: TGCGCCAGCAGGCAAATCGTCGCTGCGGGGGGGCCCGTTCAGCAGTTCTTC. Translated: CASRQIVAAGGPVQQFF.

A remark on this clonotype: Just one base apart from a much larger clone, this may be a read error. The rearrangement uses TRBV5-1 and TRBJ1-4; D is unresolved. Germline assignment: CDR1 SGHRS and CDR2 YFSETQ. Trimming left V 4 bases short and J 13 bases short, with 20 bases between. The CDR3 runs 14 residues. CDR3 in amino acids: CASSPGIAPGRLFF. The CDR3 coding sequence is TGCGCCAGCAGCCCGGGGATCGCACCCGGCAGACTGTTTTTT.

This chain connects TRBV28 to TRBJ2-6; D not resolved. Germline V CDR1 and CDR2: MDHEN, SYDVKM. Trimming cost V 5 bases and J 0 bases, with 14 bases left between them. The CDR3 consists of 17 residues. The CDR3 nucleotides read TGTGCCAGCAGTACCACCCTGCAAGCCTCTGGGGCCAACGTCCTGACTTTC. This sequence encodes CASSTTLQASGANVLTF.

This sequence joins TRBV19 and TRBJ2-2; tentative D call: TRBD1 (6 bases). Trimming took off 1 base at V and 3 bases at J, with 18 bases between the two ends. Germline assignment: CDR1 LNHDA and CDR2 SQIVND (reference sequence). The CDR3 has 18 amino acids. CDR3 loop: CASSIGRWDNWHTGELFF. The CDR3 DNA reads as TGTGCCAGTAGTATAGGTCGGTGGGACAATTGGCACACCGGGGAGCTGTTTTTT.

This clonotype occurred a few times. The V gene is TRBV6-5, the J gene TRBJ2-3; D possibly uses TRBD1 or TRBD2 (6 bases each). The germline CDR1 and CDR2 sequences are MNHEY and SVGAGI. CDR3 length: 16 residues. The V and J ends lost 2 bases and 8 bases respectively, with 20 bases between them. Here the CDR3 reads CASSYAKGGRRFTQYF. In nucleotides, the CDR3 is TGTGCCAGCAGTTACGCGAAGGGGGGCCGTCGGTTTACGCAGTATTTT.

The chain is built from TRBV11-2 and TRBJ2-3; 12 bases agree with TRBD2. V was clipped by 0 bases and J by 3 bases; unmatched bases: 4. CDR1 and CDR2 (germline): SGHAT, FQNNGV. The CDR3 is 17 amino acids. CDR3 in amino acids: CASSLEASGGATDTQYF. The DNA for the CDR3 is TGTGCCAGCAGCTTAGAGGCTAGCGGGGGGGCGACAGATACGCAGTATTTT.

This clonotype came up a few times. The chain is built from TRBV5-1 and TRBJ2-3; D not resolved. The germline gives CDR1 SGHRS, CDR2 YFSETQ. CDR3 size: 13 residues. V gave up 4 bases and J gave up 6 bases, with 12 bases separating them. This CDR3 reads CASSPDQSDTQYF. CDR3 sequence (DNA): TGCGCCAGCAGCCCGGATCAGTCGGATACGCAGTATTTT. The full variable domain, rest sourced from reference TRBV5-1 and TRBJ2-3, is KAGVTQTPRYLIKTRGQQVTLSCSPISGHRSVSWYQQTPGQGLQFLFEYFSETQRNKGNFPGRFSGRQFSNSRSEMNVSTLELGDSALYLCASSPDQSDTQYFGPGTRLTVL.

This clonotype was counted a few times. The CDR3 nucleotides are TGTGCCAGCAGCCCCCTAGCGCCTCGCTACAATGAGCAGTTCTTC. Residues: CASSPLAPRYNEQFF. The rearrangement uses TRBV5-5 and TRBJ2-1; tentatively, D is TRBD2 (6 bases). CDR1 and CDR2 (germline): SGHKS, YYEKEE (reference sequence). Deletions cut 4 bases from V and 3 bases from J, with 14 bases between. CDR3 length equals 15 residues.

The gene calls are TRBV11-2 and TRBJ1-1; D possibly corresponds to TRBD1 (5 bases). The CDR3 sequence is 16 residues long. CDR1 and CDR2 (germline): SGHAT, FQNNGV. V lost 2 bases and J lost 0, with 13 bases in between. This CDR3 reads CASSLQSSGLNTEAFF. CDR3 in DNA: TGTGCCAGCAGCTTACAATCGTCAGGGTTGAACACTGAAGCTTTCTTT.

The chain employs TRBV29-1 and TRBJ2-7; possibly TRBD2 for D (6 bases). Per the germline V gene, CDR1 is SQVTM and CDR2 is ANQGSEA. The germline V and J ends were trimmed by 6 bases and 2 bases, with 14 bases remaining between them. This CDR3 is built from 13 residues. The CDR3 region has the DNA TGCAGCGTCCGGGAGACGATCCCCTACGAGCAGTACTTC. Protein product: CSVRETIPYEQYF.

This clonotype was seen ten or more times. The chain uses TRBV28 and TRBJ2-7; D tentatively fits TRBD1 or TRBD2 (5 bases each). The CDR3 has 14 amino acids. The germline CDR1 and CDR2 sequences are MDHEN and SYDVKM. Trimming removed 4 bases at V and 1 base at J, with 11 bases between. This CDR3 is CASSSSGTSYEQYV. In DNA form, the CDR3 reads TGTGCCAGCAGTTCTTCCGGGACGTCCTACGAGCAGTACGTC.

This clonotype has just a few counts. The genes are TRBV29-1 and TRBJ1-1; 9 bases fit TRBD1. V dropped 6 bases and J dropped 4; count of bases not matched to a gene: 3. The CDR3 extends over 12 amino acids. Germline CDR1 is SQVTM and CDR2 is ANQGSEA. The CDR3, as DNA: TGCAGCGTCGGACAGGGGAGCACTGAAGCTTTCTTT. This encodes CSVGQGSTEAFF. Filled out from reference TRBV29-1 and TRBJ1-1, the complete variable domain reads SAVISQKPSRDICQRGTSLTIQCQVDSQVTMMFWYRQQPGQSLTLIATANQGSEATYESGFVIDKFPISRPNLTFSTLTVSNMSPEDSSIYLCSVGQGSTEAFFGQGTRLTVV.

This clonotype was seen more than once but under ten times. At one of its ends the junction is not consistent with the germline gene, which may arise from a read error. The chain recombines TRBV20-1 with TRBJ1-4; TRBD1 is a possible D gene (6 bases). CDR3 length: 13 residues. Germline V gives CDR1 DFQATT, CDR2 SNEGSKA (reference sequence). CDR3: CSPRGNLNEKLFF. The CDR3 DNA follows: TGCAGTCCTAGGGGGAACCTCAATGAAAAACTGTTTTTT.